The entry that follows covers one TCR beta chain sequence. A junction boundary mismatches the germline segment, possibly from a read error. This specimen belongs to a study of technical replicates of blood from a few donors. Some clones are missing from TCRdb's copy, which holds only in-frame ones; the method was immunoSEQ multiplex PCR. In the table there are about 14,000 clones, approximately 80% of which are singletons. CDR1 and CDR2 from the germline V gene are SGHTA and FQGNSA. CDR3 size: 13 residues. The genes are TRBV7-2 and TRBJ2-3; 7 nucleotides match TRBD2. This TCR was sampled from a human donor in good health. Sequencing was carried out using PBMCs. This CDR3 reads CASSLSGYSTPYF. The CDR3 DNA is TGTGCCAGCAGCCTTAGCGGGTATAGCACGCCGTATTTT. The full variable domain, its missing parts supplied by reference TRBV7-2 and TRBJ2-3, is GAGVSQSPSNKVTEKGKDVELRCDPISGHTALYWYRQSLGQGLEFLIYFQGNSAPDKSGLPSDRFSAERTGGSVSTLTIQRTQQEDSAVYLCASSLSGYSTPYFGPGTRLTVL.